Below are 32 T cell receptor beta chains sequenced from a single sample in a study of blood T cells in healthy people across ages (dated by TCRdb to the mid-2010s). The library was made by 5' RACE. The sequencing machine was an Illumina HiSeq 2500. A second roughly 6 to 11 cycle PCR used a sample-barcoded 5' primer and a J-beta primer mix. TCRdb's own reprocessing of the public reads used fastp at Q25 and MiXCR and kept productive beta chains. Duplicate CDR3 protein sequences are folded into a single record with the most common DNA and genes. This sample gives 1.5 million to 2 million distinct CDR3 sequences in total; about 31% of them show up just once. About 11% of the sample belongs to the ten largest clones. The sequenced material came from blood. Every receptor here comes from a woman aged 25 to 39 in good health.

The rearrangement links TRBV4-1 to TRBJ2-1; 11 bases agree with TRBD2. J lost 15 bases, V lost 4 bases, and 8 bases had no gene match. The CDR3 is 13 amino acids. Germline CDR1 is MGHRA and CDR2 is YSYEKL. The CDR3 here is CASSRVAGGPLFF. CDR3 DNA sequence: TGCGCCAGCAGCCGGGTAGCGGGAGGGCCCCTGTTCTTC.

The rearrangement links TRBV6-1 to TRBJ2-5, with 11 nucleotides matching TRBD2. There are 17 residues in the CDR3. V dropped 4 bases and J dropped 2; count of bases not matched to a gene: 9. CDR1 is MNHNS, CDR2 SASEGT, per germline. CDR3 sequence reads: CASSGYGLAGGQETQYF. CDR3 in DNA: TGTGCCAGCAGTGGATACGGACTAGCGGGTGGACAAGAGACCCAGTACTTC.

There are many counts of this clonotype. The chain links TRBV29-1 to TRBJ2-7; 8 bases map to TRBD2. Germline V gives CDR1 SQVTM, CDR2 ANQGSEA. The CDR3 covers 14 residues. J gave up 6 bases and V 6 bases, and 13 bases lay outside the gene matches. The CDR3 sequence is CSVNHYAGGIEQYF. The CDR3 coding sequence is TGCAGCGTCAACCACTACGCGGGAGGTATCGAGCAGTACTTC.

Comment on this clonotype: One end of the junction does not line up with germline, which may come from a read error. The gene calls are TRBV6-2 or TRBV6-3 and TRBJ2-3, with 10 bases lining up with TRBD1. Germline values: CDR1 MNHEY, CDR2 SVGEGT. CDR3 size: 15 residues. The CDR3 is CASSRRDRGLDPQYF. The CDR3 region has the DNA TGTGCCAGCAGCCGCCGGGACAGGGGACTAGATCCGCAGTATTTT.

The rearrangement joins TRBV20-1 to TRBJ2-7, with D maybe TRBD2 (6 bases). Germline CDR1 DFQATT, CDR2 SNEGSKA (reference sequence). The CDR3 has 12 residues. Trimming stripped 6 bases from V and 5 bases from J, with 14 bases between. The CDR3 protein is CSAHREINEQYF. CDR3 DNA sequence: TGCAGTGCCCATCGGGAGATCAACGAGCAGTACTTC.

J is TRBJ1-3 and V is TRBV20-1, with D maybe TRBD1 (6 bases). V was trimmed by 3 bases and J by 0 bases, leaving 9 bases between them. This CDR3 is built from 14 residues. Germline assignment: CDR1 DFQATT and CDR2 SNEGSKA (reference sequence). CDR3: CSASDRSSGNTIYF. The CDR3 bases are TGCAGTGCTAGTGACAGGAGCTCTGGAAACACCATATATTTT.

V usage is TRBV7-7 and J usage is TRBJ2-1, with a weak D call TRBD1 (6 bases). Trimming cost V 5 bases and J 2 bases, with 13 bases left between them. This CDR3 spans 15 amino acids. Germline CDR1 and CDR2: SSHAT and FNYEAQ (reference sequence). In nucleotides, the CDR3 is TGTGCCAGCAGCCTCTACAGGGAAACCTACAATGAGCAGTTCTTC. Its translation is CASSLYRETYNEQFF.

The chain joins TRBV27 to TRBJ2-1; 12 nucleotides agree with TRBD2. With V trimmed by 6 bases and J by 0 bases, 6 bases remained unmatched. The germline CDR1 and CDR2 sequences are MNHEY and SMNVEV (reference sequence). The CDR3 loop spans 17 amino acids. The CDR3 loop is CASRLEGLAGSYNEQFF. CDR3 nucleotides: TGTGCCAGCAGGTTAGAGGGACTAGCGGGCTCCTACAATGAGCAGTTCTTC.

The chain carries TRBV7-9 and TRBJ1-4, with TRBD1 matching over 7 bases. Germline-derived CDR1 and CDR2 are SEHNR and FQNEAQ (reference sequence). This CDR3 region has 15 residues. Losses at the gene ends were 3 bases for V and 8 bases for J; bases not matched to a gene: 9. The CDR3 region is CASSFAQGGEEKLFF. The CDR3 coding sequence is TGTGCCAGCAGCTTCGCCCAGGGGGGAGAAGAAAAACTGTTTTTT.

The rearrangement links TRBV7-9 to TRBJ2-5; D remains unclear. This CDR3 has 14 amino acids. The V gene's germline CDR1 is SEHNR and CDR2 FQNEAQ (reference sequence). V was trimmed by 8 bases and J by 3 bases, leaving 16 bases between them. In DNA, the CDR3 is TGTGCCAGCGGCCCATTTAAGTCGGAAGAGACCCAGTACTTC. Protein product: CASGPFKSEETQYF.

This chain joins TRBV4-1 and TRBJ2-7, with D possibly TRBD1 on 5 matching bases. The J call is in doubt because the DNA end fits TRBJ2-5 better. This CDR3 spans 15 amino acids. Germline V gene lookup returns CDR1 MGHRA and CDR2 YSYEKL. CDR3 DNA sequence: TGCGCCAGCAGCCAAGAGTCAGGGTATGGGGAGACCCAGTACTTC. It yields the protein CASSQESGYGETQYF.

Details on this clonotype: One end of the junction varies from germline; a read error may be responsible. This chain uses TRBV5-5 with TRBJ1-1, with D unresolved. Germline lookup yields CDR1 SGHKS and CDR2 YYEKEE (reference sequence). The CDR3 consists of 14 residues. CDR3 sequence: CASNLGRESTEAFF. DNA of the CDR3: TGTGCCAGCAACTTGGGTAGGGAAAGCACTGAAGCTTTCTTT.

The chain employs TRBV5-1 and TRBJ2-1, with D unclear. Trimming removed 4 bases from V and 8 bases from J, with 22 bases in between. Germline V CDR1 and CDR2: SGHRS, YFSETQ. The CDR3 length is 16 residues. The CDR3 is CASSPSTGNVVDEQFF. The CDR3 bases are TGCGCCAGCAGCCCATCGACTGGTAATGTGGTCGATGAGCAGTTCTTC.

A few counts support this clonotype. J is TRBJ1-2 and V is TRBV2; D is ambiguous. The germline CDR1 and CDR2 sequences are SNHLY and FYNNEI. The CDR3 runs 14 residues. Trimming removed 7 bases at V and 8 bases at J, with 20 bases between. Written as DNA, the CDR3 is TGTGCCAGCACTATAGCTCAGGAACCGCGGGGCTACACCTTC. Amino acid sequence: CASTIAQEPRGYTF.

This clonotype was seen just once. The chain uses TRBV19 and TRBJ2-3, with unresolved D. Germline CDR1 LNHDA, CDR2 SQIVND (reference sequence). Trimming took off 6 bases at V and 1 base at J, with 14 bases between the two ends. The CDR3 covers 15 residues. The CDR3 region has the DNA TGTGCCAGTAGCCCGATGGGTGTGGGCACAGATACGCAGTATTTT. It translates to CASSPMGVGTDTQYF.

This clonotype was found a few times. The chain combines TRBV5-1 with TRBJ2-5, with a tentative D call TRBD2 (5 bases). Germline CDR1 SGHRS, CDR2 YFSETQ. Trimming cost V 4 bases and J 5 bases, with 18 bases left between them. The CDR3 has 15 amino acids. Here the CDR3 reads CASSPPEGFRETQYF. CDR3 bases: TGCGCCAGCAGCCCTCCCGAGGGCTTCAGGGAGACCCAGTACTTC.

A few counts support this clonotype. The V and J genes are TRBV7-6 and TRBJ2-7; D is undetermined. TRBJ2-5 explains the end of the DNA better; the J call may be wrong. The germline V gene encodes CDR1 SGHVS and CDR2 FNYEAQ. The CDR3 totals 15 residues. CDR3 coding DNA: TGTGCCAGCAGCTTAGAAATCTGGTCAAAAGGGACCCAGTACTTC. This sequence encodes CASSLEIWSKGTQYF.

This clonotype has just a few counts. The chain uses TRBV9 and TRBJ2-5; 8 positions match TRBD2. The germline V gene has CDR1 SGDLS and CDR2 YYNGEE. V lost 3 bases to trimming and J lost 5 bases; unmatched junction nucleotides: 9. The CDR3 contains 15 residues. The CDR3 sequence: CASSARATGGETQYF. For the CDR3, the DNA is TGTGCCAGCAGCGCGCGAGCGACGGGGGGGGAGACCCAGTACTTC. Drawing the rest from reference TRBV9 and TRBJ2-5, the complete variable domain is DSGVTQTPKHLITATGQRVTLRCSPRSGDLSVYWYQQSLDQGLQFLIQYYNGEERAKGNILERFSAQQFPDLHSELNLSSLELGDSALYFCASSARATGGETQYFGPGTRLLVL.

The chain uses TRBV20-1 and TRBJ2-5; the match to TRBD1 covers 11 bases. This CDR3 contains 16 residues. Germline values: CDR1 DFQATT, CDR2 SNEGSKA (reference sequence). Trimming took 2 bases from V and 5 from J; bases not matched to a gene: 10. The CDR3 is CSARHACGQGAETQYF. In DNA, the CDR3 is TGCAGTGCTAGACACGCCTGTGGACAGGGGGCTGAGACCCAGTACTTC.

The chain is built from TRBV18 and TRBJ2-5; D ambiguous. The length of the CDR3 is 15 residues. The V gene lost 2 bases and the J gene lost 2 bases, with 12 bases spanning the gap. Germline CDR1 reads KGHSH; CDR2 reads LQKENI. The CDR3 DNA reads TGTGCCAGCTCACCATCAGGCCACTTACAAGAGACCCAGTACTTC. Its protein is CASSPSGHLQETQYF. The complete variable domain, with remaining parts taken from reference TRBV18 and TRBJ2-5, reads NAGVMQNPRHLVRRRGQEARLRCSPMKGHSHVYWYRQLPEEGLKFMVYLQKENIIDESGMPKERFSAEFPKEGPSILRIQQVVRGDSAAYFCASSPSGHLQETQYFGPGTRLLVL.

This chain joins TRBV20-1 and TRBJ1-2; tentative D call: TRBD1 (5 bases). CDR3 length equals 15 residues. V was clipped by 2 bases and J by 6 bases, with 19 bases between them. Germline V gene data show CDR1 as DFQATT and CDR2 as SNEGSKA (reference sequence). CDR3 sequence: CSARRPGAGPHGYTF. The CDR3 nucleotides are TGCAGTGCTAGACGCCCCGGAGCAGGGCCCCATGGCTACACCTTC.

This chain uses TRBV6-2 or TRBV6-3 with TRBJ1-5; D gene uncertain. The germline V and J ends were trimmed by 3 bases and 9 bases, with 9 bases remaining between them. From germline, CDR1 is MNHEY and CDR2 SVGEGT. This CDR3 comprises 12 residues. The CDR3 protein is CASSYPPRPQHF. The CDR3 coding sequence is TGTGCCAGCAGTTATCCTCCTCGGCCCCAGCATTTT.

This chain links TRBV7-8 with TRBJ2-2, with 9 positions matching TRBD1. Per the germline V gene, CDR1 is SGHVS and CDR2 is FQNEAQ. V gave up 2 bases and J gave up 5 bases; unmatched junction bases: 6. The CDR3 extends over 16 amino acids. Here the CDR3 reads CASSLLNRGLTGELFF. The CDR3 region has the DNA TGTGCCAGCAGCTTATTAAACAGGGGGCTTACCGGGGAGCTGTTTTTT.

The chain is built from TRBV3-1 and TRBJ2-1; TRBD2 matches 8 bases. Germline V gene data show CDR1 as LGHDT and CDR2 as YNNKEL (reference sequence). CDR3 length: 14 amino acids. The trim removed 3 bases at V and 5 bases at J, leaving 3 bases unmatched. The CDR3 DNA reads TGTGCCAGCAGCCATAGCGGGACGAACAATGAGCAGTTCTTC. Its translation is CASSHSGTNNEQFF.

J is TRBJ2-7 and V is TRBV10-3; 15 positions match TRBD2. The J call is in doubt because the DNA end fits TRBJ2-5 better. The CDR3 totals 15 residues. The germline V gene encodes CDR1 ENHRY and CDR2 SYGVKD. The CDR3 is CATSGLAGGPETQYF. CDR3 coding DNA: TGTGCCACCTCAGGACTAGCGGGGGGGCCAGAGACCCAGTACTTC.

This clonotype occurred a few times. The rearrangement joins TRBV12-3 or TRBV12-4 to TRBJ2-1; D unresolved. With 3 bases removed from V and 9 bases from J, the gap between germline ends came to 12 bases. CDR3 length equals 13 residues. The CDR3 here is CASSLVLLGEQFF. Written as DNA, the CDR3 is TGTGCCAGCAGTTTGGTCCTTCTGGGTGAGCAGTTCTTC.

This clonotype was observed a few times. Given a much more abundant clone one base away, this may be a read error. The chain combines TRBV4-1 with TRBJ2-5, with D hard to call. The V gene's germline CDR1 is MGHRA and CDR2 YSYEKL. The CDR3 spans 14 residues. CDR3 residues: CASSQVGNQEAQYF. The DNA of the CDR3 is TGCGCCAGCAGCCAAGTGGGTAACCAAGAGGCCCAGTACTTC.

In DNA form, the CDR3 reads TGTGCCAGCAGTGTATGGGGGGACAATCCCCAGCATTTT. This codes for CASSVWGDNPQHF. V usage is TRBV6-1 and J usage is TRBJ1-5; D is possibly TRBD1 (6 bases). The germline CDR1 and CDR2 sequences are MNHNS and SASEGT. The length of the CDR3 is 13 residues. V was shortened by 4 bases and J by 10 bases, with 14 bases between the two germline ends.

The rearrangement joins TRBV12-3 or TRBV12-4 to TRBJ1-4; tentatively, D is TRBD1 (5 bases). This CDR3 is built from 18 residues. The V end lost 4 bases, the J end lost 2 bases, and 20 bases lay between the germline ends. The CDR3, as DNA: TGTGCCAGCAGTTGGAGGGGCGCGGTCGATAGGACTAATGAAAAACTGTTTTTT. As protein: CASSWRGAVDRTNEKLFF.

The chain is built from TRBV6-1 and TRBJ2-5; 9 positions agree with TRBD1. The CDR3 loop spans 15 amino acids. Germline V lookup: CDR1 MNHNS, CDR2 SASEGT. The V segment lost 5 bases and the J segment 4 bases; nucleotides outside the gene matches: 8. Here the CDR3 DNA reads TGTGCCAGCAGTTTGGGACAGGGAGGTTCAGAGACCCAGTACTTC. It codes for CASSLGQGGSETQYF.

The V call is TRBV2, the J call TRBJ2-5; 7 bases map to TRBD1. The tail of the sequence fits TRBJ2-7 better, so the J call may be wrong. The CDR3 totals 15 residues. The V gene's germline CDR1 is SNHLY and CDR2 FYNNEI. The CDR3 region is CASSEGATGWYEQYF. The CDR3 DNA follows: TGTGCCAGCAGTGAGGGGGCGACAGGGTGGTACGAGCAGTACTTC.

This clonotype was seen more than once but under ten times. V and J are TRBV7-6 and TRBJ2-5; D may match TRBD1 or TRBD2 (5 bases each). This CDR3 comprises 14 residues. The germline CDR1 and CDR2 sequences are SGHVS and FNYEAQ. Between the trimmed V and J ends, which lost 6 bases and 5 bases, there was a span of 16 bases. The CDR3 sequence: CASRTRDVRETQYF. The CDR3 region has the DNA TGTGCCAGCAGGACCCGGGACGTCCGGGAGACCCAGTACTTC. Combining the CDR3 with reference TRBV7-6 and TRBJ2-5 gives the whole variable domain GAGVSQSPRYKVTKRGQDVALRCDPISGHVSLYWYRQALGQGPEFLTYFNYEAQQDKSGLPNDRFSAERPEGSISTLTIQRTEQRDSAMYRCASRTRDVRETQYFGPGTRLLVL.